This record looks at one T cell receptor (beta chain) sequence and its context. What it binds is not known. These data belong to a study of cytomegalovirus exposure and HLA in healthy donors. Study-wide points: Altogether, 150 to 200 TCR beta chains were recorded as cytomegalovirus-associated. Follow-up analysis found HLA locus-dependent TCR association rates, highest for DRB1 and lowest for HLA-C.

PCR involved 60 Vbeta and 13 Jbeta primers. Using immunoSEQ multiplex PCR, the repertoire was profiled, and TCRdb retains in-frame clones only, with some absent. The sample contains under 150,000 clones, roughly four fifths of which appear only once. The clonotype comes from a boy younger than 10 in good health and CMV-seronegative. Sequencing used PBMCs.

CDR3 coding DNA: TGTGCCAGCAGCCTTGTCGGGAACACTGAAGCTTTCTTT. It yields the protein CASSLVGNTEAFF. This chain connects TRBV27 to TRBJ1-1; D unclear. V was shortened by 6 bases and J by 1 base, with 9 bases between the two germline ends. The CDR3 extends over 13 amino acids. Germline CDR1 reads MNHEY; CDR2 reads SMNVEV (reference sequence).